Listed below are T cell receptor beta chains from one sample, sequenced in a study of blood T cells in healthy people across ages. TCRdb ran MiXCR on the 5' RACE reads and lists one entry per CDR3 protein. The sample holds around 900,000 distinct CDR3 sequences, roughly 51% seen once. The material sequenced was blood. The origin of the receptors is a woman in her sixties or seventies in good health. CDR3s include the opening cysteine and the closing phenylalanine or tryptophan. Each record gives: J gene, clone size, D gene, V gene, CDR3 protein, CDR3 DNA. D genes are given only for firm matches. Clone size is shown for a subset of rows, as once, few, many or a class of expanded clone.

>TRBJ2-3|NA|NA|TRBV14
CASSHPTHLYTDTQYF
TGTGCCAGCAGCCACCCCACTCACCTTTACACAGATACGCAGTATTTT
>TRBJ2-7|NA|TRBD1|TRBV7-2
CASSADRATYEQYF
TGTGCCAGCAGCGCGGACAGGGCAACCTACGAGCAGTACTTC
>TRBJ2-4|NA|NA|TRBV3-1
CASSLGTLGQYF
TGTGCCAGCAGCCTCGGGACTTTGGGGCAGTACTTC
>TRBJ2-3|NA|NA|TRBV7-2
CASSPRRDVDTQYF
TGTGCCAGCAGTCCCAGGCGGGACGTAGATACGCAGTATTTT
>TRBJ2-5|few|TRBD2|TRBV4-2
CASSHGTSGVGVPQETQYF
TGTGCCAGCAGCCACGGGACTAGCGGAGTTGGGGTACCCCAAGAGACCCAGTACTTC
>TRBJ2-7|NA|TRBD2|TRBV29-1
CSIGRGDEQYF
TGCAGCATTGGTCGGGGGGACGAGCAGTACTTC
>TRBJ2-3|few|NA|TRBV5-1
CASMSGYTDTQYF
TGCGCCAGCATGAGCGGATACACAGATACGCAGTATTTT
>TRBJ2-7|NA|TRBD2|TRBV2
CASSGRPAGDAEQYF
TGTGCCAGCAGCGGGCGCCCAGCGGGAGACGCCGAGCAGTACTTC
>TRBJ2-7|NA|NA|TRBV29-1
CSVGGRGASYEQYF
TGCAGCGTGGGGGGTCGGGGGGCATCCTACGAGCAGTACTTC
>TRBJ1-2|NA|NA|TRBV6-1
CASSNPAGRVHGYTF
TGTGCCAGCAGCAACCCGGCGGGGAGGGTGCATGGCTACACCTTC
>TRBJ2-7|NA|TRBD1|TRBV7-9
CARSVDRALDEQYF
TGTGCCCGCAGCGTGGACAGGGCCCTTGACGAGCAGTACTTC
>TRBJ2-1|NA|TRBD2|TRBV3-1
CASSLTRTSGDYNEQFF
TGTGCCAGCAGCCTGACCCGGACTAGCGGGGATTACAATGAGCAGTTCTTC
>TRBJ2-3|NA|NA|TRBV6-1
CASSEEGVDTQYF
TGTGCCAGCAGTGAAGAGGGGGTAGATACGCAGTATTTT
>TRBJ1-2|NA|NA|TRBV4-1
CASSPRGEGSNGYTF
TGCGCCAGCAGCCCGAGGGGCGAGGGGAGCAATGGCTACACCTTC
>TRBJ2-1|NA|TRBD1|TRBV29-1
CSIEDQGQGRYNERFF
TGCAGCATTGAAGACCAGGGACAGGGGAGGTACAATGAGCGGTTCTTC
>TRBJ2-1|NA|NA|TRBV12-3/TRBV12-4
CASTPGPRDEQFF
TGTGCCAGCACCCCGGGACCCCGCGATGAGCAGTTCTTC
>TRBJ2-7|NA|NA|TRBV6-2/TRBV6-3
CASSRHLTLYEQYF
TGTGCCAGCAGTAGACACCTTACCCTCTACGAGCAGTACTTC
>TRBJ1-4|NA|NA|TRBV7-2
CASSGRGATTNEKLFF
TGTGCCAGCAGCGGGCGAGGGGCGACAACTAATGAAAAACTGTTTTTT
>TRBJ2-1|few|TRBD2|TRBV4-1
CASSQEAGWGRHNEQFF
TGCGCCAGCAGCCAAGAAGCGGGGTGGGGTCGGCACAATGAGCAGTTCTTC
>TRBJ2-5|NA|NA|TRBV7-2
CASSLRSETQYF
TGTGCCAGCAGCTTAAGGTCGGAGACCCAGTACTTC
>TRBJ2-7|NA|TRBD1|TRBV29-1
CSVYRDRAYNEQYF
TGCAGCGTTTACCGGGACAGAGCATACAATGAGCAGTACTTC
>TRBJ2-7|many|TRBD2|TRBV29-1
CSVEVGLAATYEQYF
TGCAGCGTTGAAGTCGGACTAGCGGCCACCTACGAGCAGTACTTC